This T cell receptor beta chain is from a study of blood T cell repertoires in COVID-19. The repertoire was sequenced with immunoSEQ multiplex PCR; TCRdb's copy has only in-frame clones and lacks some. This sample has about 280,000 clones, with 75% to 90% found just once. The CDR3 runs 16 residues. The V gene end was trimmed by 2 bases and the J gene end by 1 base; junction bases not matched to a gene: 4. Germline CDR1 is SNHLY and CDR2 is FYNNEI. The V call is TRBV2, the J call TRBJ2-4; 8 bases line up with TRBD1. Sequences were obtained from peripheral blood. This sequence originates from a man between 45 and 60 years old with acute or convalescent COVID-19. The CDR3 region is CASSEQGALAKNIQYF. The CDR3 nucleotides are TGTGCCAGCAGTGAACAGGGGGCTCTTGCCAAAAACATTCAGTACTTC.